This T cell receptor (beta chain) was identified during a study of T-cell memory formation after mild COVID-19. Study details: TCR clusters were mostly donor specific. Study-wide findings and caveats: Clones that contracted from day 15 to 85 had balanced CD4/CD8; later expanders were CD4+ biased. Of the contracting clones, CD4+ ones lay mainly in CM and EM, and CD8+ ones in EMRA.

It was 5'RACE with constant-segment primers that produced the TCR alpha and TCR beta cDNA libraries, which carried sample barcodes and UMIs. One entry per CDR3 protein, called by TCRdb with MiXCR from the 5' RACE reads. The table records hundreds of thousands of distinct CDR3 sequences, roughly 20% of them present only once. The germline V gene encodes CDR1 MNHNS and CDR2 SASEGT. The CDR3 covers 15 residues. V lost 6 bases, J lost 7 bases, and 21 bases lay in between. About this clonotype: Its antigen remains unknown.

Sequenced sample: PBMCs or a T cell subset sorted from them (not recorded which). The receptor comes from an adult woman who had mild COVID-19 (a few samples of this study predate the infection). Cell type and time point are not known. The rearrangement joins TRBV6-1 to TRBJ1-2; tentatively, D is TRBD1 (5 bases). The CDR3 DNA sequence: TGTGCCAGCAGCCCTGAGGGGTCCATTGCGGCTGGCTACACCTTC. It encodes CASSPEGSIAAGYTF.